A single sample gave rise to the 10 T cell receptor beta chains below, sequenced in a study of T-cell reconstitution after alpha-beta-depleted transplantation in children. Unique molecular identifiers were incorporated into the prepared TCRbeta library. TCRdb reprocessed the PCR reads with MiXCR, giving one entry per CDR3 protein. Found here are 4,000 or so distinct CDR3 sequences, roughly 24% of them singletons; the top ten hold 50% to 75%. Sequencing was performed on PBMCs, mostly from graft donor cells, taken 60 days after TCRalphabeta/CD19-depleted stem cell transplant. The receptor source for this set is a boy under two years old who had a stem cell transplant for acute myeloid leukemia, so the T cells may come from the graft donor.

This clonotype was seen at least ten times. The CDR3 sequence: CASSLNSGQPQHF. The CDR3 nucleotides read TGTGCCAGCAGCTTAAACAGCGGTCAGCCCCAGCATTTT. The gene calls are TRBV11-3 and TRBJ1-5; D remains unclear. The CDR3 covers 13 residues. V was pared by 2 bases and J by 6 bases, with 8 bases between. Germline assignment: CDR1 SGHNT and CDR2 YENEEA.

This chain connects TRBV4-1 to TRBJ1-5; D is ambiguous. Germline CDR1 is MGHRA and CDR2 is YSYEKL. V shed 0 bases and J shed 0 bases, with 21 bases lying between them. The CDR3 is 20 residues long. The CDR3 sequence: CASSQDFRRFSDYSNQPQHF. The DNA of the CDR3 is TGCGCCAGCAGCCAAGATTTTAGGAGATTCTCGGATTATAGCAATCAGCCCCAGCATTTT.

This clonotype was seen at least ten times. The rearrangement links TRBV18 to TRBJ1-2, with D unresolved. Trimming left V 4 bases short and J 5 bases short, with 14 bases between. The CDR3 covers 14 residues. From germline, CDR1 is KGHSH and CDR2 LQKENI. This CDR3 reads CASSQEDGGYGYTF. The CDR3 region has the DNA TGTGCCAGCTCACAGGAGGACGGCGGGTATGGCTACACCTTC.

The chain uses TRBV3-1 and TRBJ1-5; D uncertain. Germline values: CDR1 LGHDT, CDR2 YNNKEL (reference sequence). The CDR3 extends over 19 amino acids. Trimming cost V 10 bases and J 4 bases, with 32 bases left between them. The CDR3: CATTKDLGAGAAPNQPQHF. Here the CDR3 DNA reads TGTGCCACCACCAAAGATCTTGGCGCAGGTGCGGCTCCTAATCAGCCCCAGCATTTT.

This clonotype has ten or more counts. The CDR3 sequence: CASKERGVDTGELFF. The CDR3, as DNA: TGTGCCAGCAAGGAGCGGGGGGTAGATACCGGGGAGCTGTTTTTT. The chain joins TRBV2 to TRBJ2-2; 9 bases are shared with TRBD2. The CDR3 runs to 15 residues. V gave up 7 bases and J gave up 5 bases; unmatched junction bases: 8. CDR1 SNHLY and CDR2 FYNNEI come from the germline V gene.

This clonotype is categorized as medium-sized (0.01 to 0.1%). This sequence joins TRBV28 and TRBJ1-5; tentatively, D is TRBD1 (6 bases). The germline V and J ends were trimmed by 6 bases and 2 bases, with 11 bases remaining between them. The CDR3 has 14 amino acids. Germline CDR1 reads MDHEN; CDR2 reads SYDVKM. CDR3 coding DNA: TGTGCCAGCAGGGCAGGGGTTGGCAATCAGCCCCAGCATTTT. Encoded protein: CASRAGVGNQPQHF.

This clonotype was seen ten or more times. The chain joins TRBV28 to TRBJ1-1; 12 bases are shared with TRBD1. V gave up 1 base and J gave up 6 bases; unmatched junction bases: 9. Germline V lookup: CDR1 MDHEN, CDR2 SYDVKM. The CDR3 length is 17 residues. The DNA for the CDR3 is TGTGCCAGCAGTTTATACCTGCCCAGGGACAGGGGGCCTGAAGCTTTCTTT. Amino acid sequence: CASSLYLPRDRGPEAFF.

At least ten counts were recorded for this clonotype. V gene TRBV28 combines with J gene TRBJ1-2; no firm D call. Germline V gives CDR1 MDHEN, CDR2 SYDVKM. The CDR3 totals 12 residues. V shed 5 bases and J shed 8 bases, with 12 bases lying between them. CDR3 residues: CASSPRWSGYTF. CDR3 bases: TGTGCCAGCAGTCCTCGGTGGTCGGGCTACACCTTC.

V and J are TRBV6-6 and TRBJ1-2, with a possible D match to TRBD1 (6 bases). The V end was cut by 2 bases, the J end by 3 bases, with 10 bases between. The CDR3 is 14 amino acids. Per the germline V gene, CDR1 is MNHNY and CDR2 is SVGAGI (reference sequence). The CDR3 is CASSYGGGYYGYTF. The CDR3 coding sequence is TGTGCCAGCAGTTACGGAGGGGGTTACTATGGCTACACCTTC.

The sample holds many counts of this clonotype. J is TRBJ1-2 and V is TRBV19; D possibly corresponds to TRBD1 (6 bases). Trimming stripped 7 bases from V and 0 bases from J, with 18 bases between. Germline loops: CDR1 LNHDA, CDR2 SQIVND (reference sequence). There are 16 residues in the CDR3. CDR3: CASTTSGGGSNYGYTF. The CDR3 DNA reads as TGTGCCAGTACCACATCCGGAGGGGGTTCTAACTATGGCTACACCTTC.